The entry below gives a single T cell receptor beta chain sequence along with its context. This clone was observed once. No cognate antigen has been identified for it. Base qualities were left out, and no much larger clone turns up one base away. The V and J ends are trimmed by 2 bases and 6 bases, leaving 5 bases between them. The CDR3 covers 11 residues, taking in both the cysteine and the phenylalanine. The sequence is cut down to CDR3 DNA, 33 bases in frame from base 1. Via the germline V gene, CDR1 is MDHEN and CDR2 SYDVKM. The receptor library was made with the immunoSEQ multiplex PCR assay. Deep sequencing of rearranged TCR beta loci, alongside multiparametric flow cytometry, was used to profile T cell repertoires. Here the immuneACCESS table is served through TCRdb, limited to in-frame sequences with V and J called. Missing clones are a known gap in these copies; in checked studies unresolved V genes cover under half, and the rest lacks a known reason. In this sample the table shows about 33,000 clones, 90% of which occur a single time. The ten biggest clones cover 6.8% of the sample.

The sample belongs to a study of lymphopenia after photon versus proton radiotherapy (dated by TCRdb to between 2018 and 2020). For context, the study as a whole: The study compared the immunological effects of photon versus proton radiation therapy in patients with gastrointestinal tumors who developed high-grade lymphopenia. The 15 to 25 patients in the cohort had gastrointestinal tumors, were treated with either photon or proton therapy, and subsequently developed lymphopenia. The goal of the study was to describe how the two radiation modalities differ in their effects on the immune system.

The paper's findings and limits, for the study overall: Across the cohort, among patients who died, a greater drop in TCR diversity after the nadir was inversely correlated with overall survival time. During treatment, patients who received photon therapy lost naive T cells and TCR diversity and gained effector/memory populations, whereas patients who received proton therapy remained relatively stable. After the lymphocyte count nadir, oligoclonal expansion, especially of CD8+ Temra cells, was observed in photon-treated repertoires, and the drop in diversity was driven by this expansion. The survival association was examined only in patients who died, and the authors described better survival with proton therapy as a possibility, not as a demonstrated result.

In this chain, TRBV28 is recombined with TRBJ2-7; a weak D assignment points to TRBD1 (5 bases agree). This clonotype was sampled from a woman aged 45-65 years with pancreatic cancer. Sequencing used peripheral blood, obtained from a patient treated with photon-based radiotherapy. The DNA sequence is given as TGTGCCAGCAGTTTAAGGGGCGAGCAGTACTTC. Translation gives CASSLRGEQYF.